The 3 T cell receptor beta chains given below trace back to one sample, sequenced in a study of shared clonotypes between healthy human individuals. The repertoire was sequenced with immunoSEQ multiplex PCR; TCRdb's copy has only in-frame clones and lacks some. The table lists about half a million clones, approximately 84% of them singletons, with 10% to 15% in the top ten. Sequenced input: PBMCs. The receptors were gathered from a woman aged 35 to 49 in good health. Some clones in this sample may be carry-over from other donors' samples.

CDR3 residues: CASSYRPSGRAGDEQFF. CDR3 nucleotide sequence: TGCGCCAGCAGCTACCGCCCTAGCGGGAGGGCCGGCGATGAGCAGTTCTTC. The genes are TRBV5-1 and TRBJ2-1, with 12 bases identical to TRBD2. V was pared by 3 bases and J by 8 bases, with 12 bases of the junction left unmatched. Looked up from germline, CDR1 is SGHRS and CDR2 is YFSETQ. The CDR3 runs 17 residues.

The chain recombines TRBV2 with TRBJ1-1; possible D gene TRBD1, 5 bases. The germline V gene encodes CDR1 SNHLY and CDR2 FYNNEI. The CDR3 sequence is 15 residues long. V was clipped by 6 bases and J by 0 bases, with 14 bases between them. DNA for the CDR3: TGTGCCAGCAGGGGCCCCGGGGCAATGAACACTGAAGCTTTCTTT. As protein: CASRGPGAMNTEAFF.

In this sample, this clone turned up once. A far bigger clonotype differs at one base, so this is likely a read error. This chain connects TRBV4-2 to TRBJ2-4; D not certain. The germline V and J ends were trimmed by 2 bases and 6 bases, with 14 bases remaining between them. This CDR3 is built from 15 residues. CDR1 is LGHNA, CDR2 YNFKEQ, per germline. The CDR3 DNA reads TGTGCCAGCAGCCAACAACAAGGGATCGTAAACATTCAGTACTTC. Protein product: CASSQQQGIVNIQYF.